The rows below give T cell receptor beta chains drawn from one sample of a study of regulatory T cells in long-lasting Graves disease. One entry per CDR3 protein results from TCRdb running MiXCR on the multiplex PCR reads. The repertoire includes 600,000 to 800,000 distinct CDR3 sequences, about 30% of them detected once, and about two fifths sits in the top ten. The input for sequencing was peripheral blood mononuclear cells (PBMCs), taken when the disease was refractory, from a patient treated with antithyroid drugs. The receptor source for this set is a female donor with Graves disease. The CDR3 runs from the conserved cysteine through the conserved F or W. The D gene is left open where the match is weak. Clone size appears in some rows only: once, few, many, or a class for an expanded clone.

CDR3nt | CDR3aa | abundance | d_gene | j_gene | v_gene
TGTGCCAGCAGTTTAGCGCTAAGTCGGGCAGGGACAAATTCACCCCTCCACTTT | CASSLALSRAGTNSPLHF | - | - | TRBJ1-6 | TRBV12-3/TRBV12-4
TGTGCCATCAGAACGACAGGGGGCTACACCGGGGAGCTGTTTTTT | CAIRTTGGYTGELFF | - | TRBD1 | TRBJ2-2 | TRBV10-3
TGCGCCAGCAGCCCAGATGTCTCTGGAAACACCATATATTTT | CASSPDVSGNTIYF | - | - | TRBJ1-3 | TRBV5-1
TGTGCCAGCAGTTACTCGGGGACAGGGGTCGGCTACACCTTC | CASSYSGTGVGYTF | few | TRBD1 | TRBJ1-2 | TRBV6-5
TGTGCCAGCAGCCGGGACTTAGGCAATCAGCCCCAGCATTTT | CASSRDLGNQPQHF | - | - | TRBJ1-5 | TRBV5-5
TGTGCCAGCAGTTACGGGACAGGGCATGGCTACGAGCAGTACTTC | CASSYGTGHGYEQYF | few | TRBD1 | TRBJ2-7 | TRBV6-2/TRBV6-3
TGTGCCACCAGCCAGGGGAGCTCCTATAATTCACCCCTCCACTTT | CATSQGSSYNSPLHF | - | - | TRBJ1-6 | TRBV15
TGCAGTGCTATCCGGGGCCCCGGCGCGTCCCAAGAGACCCAGTACTTC | CSAIRGPGASQETQYF | - | - | TRBJ2-5 | TRBV20-1
TGTGCCAGCAGTTACTCGACGGGAATGGGTGTGACTGAAGCTTTCTTT | CASSYSTGMGVTEAFF | - | - | TRBJ1-1 | TRBV6-2/TRBV6-3
TGTGCCAGCAGTCACCAGCCGATTAGCAATCAGCCCCAGCATTTT | CASSHQPISNQPQHF | few | - | TRBJ1-5 | TRBV12-3/TRBV12-4
TGTGCCAGCAGCCCAGGGGAGAGCACTGAAGCTTTCTTT | CASSPGESTEAFF | few | - | TRBJ1-1 | TRBV6-1
TGTGCCAGCACCGGACAGGGCTACGAGCAGTACTTC | CASTGQGYEQYF | few | TRBD1 | TRBJ2-7 | TRBV7-9
TGTGCCAGCGCAACAGGGAACACCGGGGAGCTGTTTTTT | CASATGNTGELFF | - | - | TRBJ2-2 | TRBV11-2
TGTGCCAGCAGCCAAGATCCTAGCAATCAGCCCCAGCATTTT | CASSQDPSNQPQHF | many | - | TRBJ1-5 | TRBV3-1
TGCAGTGCTAGCGGGAGTGACGACGAGCAGTACTTC | CSASGSDDEQYF | - | - | TRBJ2-7 | TRBV20-1
TGCAGCGCAGCGACAGGGGGCTTGAACACTGAAGCTTTCTTT | CSAATGGLNTEAFF | few | TRBD1 | TRBJ1-1 | TRBV29-1
TGCAGTGCTCCCAGGGGGAATGAAAAACTGTTTTTT | CSAPRGNEKLFF | many | TRBD1 | TRBJ1-4 | TRBV20-1
TGCGGGGCGGGGGCGGGAGAGCAGTACTTC | CGAGAGEQYF | few | - | TRBJ2-7 | TRBV29-1
TGCAGCGCCTTGACAGGGAATAGCTACACCTTC | CSALTGNSYTF | few | TRBD1 | TRBJ1-2 | TRBV29-1
TGTGCCAGCAGCTTAGAGAGGCCCTATGGCTACACCTTC | CASSLERPYGYTF | - | - | TRBJ1-2 | TRBV11-2
TGTGCCAGCAGTTTATACGAGGGGGATACGCAGTATTTT | CASSLYEGDTQYF | - | - | TRBJ2-3 | TRBV27
TGTGCCAGCAGTTGGGGGAGGAAAACCTACGAGCAGTACTTC | CASSWGRKTYEQYF | many | - | TRBJ2-7 | TRBV7-9
TGTGCCAGCAGCCGCGGGGGTGCAGGGGGCTTATATGGCTACACCTTC | CASSRGGAGGLYGYTF | few | TRBD1 | TRBJ1-2 | TRBV27
TGTGCCAGCAGCCCCGGGGCAGGCGGAGATCAGCCCCAGCATTTT | CASSPGAGGDQPQHF | - | - | TRBJ1-5 | TRBV27
TGTGCCAGCAGCCCAGGGACTAGCGTGAACGAGCAGTACTTC | CASSPGTSVNEQYF | - | TRBD2 | TRBJ2-7 | TRBV11-1
TGTGCCAGCAGCCCTACGGGACCCCACCCCGTGCAGTACTTC | CASSPTGPHPVQYF | few | - | TRBJ2-7 | TRBV11-2
TGCAGTGCCAGCAGAGCTCTTGGAAACATTCAGTACTTC | CSASRALGNIQYF | - | - | TRBJ2-4 | TRBV20-1
TGTGCCAGCAGCCAGGATCCAGGCGGGGGAGCTCGGGACGAGCAGTACTTC | CASSQDPGGGARDEQYF | - | TRBD2 | TRBJ2-7 | TRBV3-1
TGTGCCAGCAGTTTTGTCACCCGGGACAGGGCCTACGAGCAGTACTTC | CASSFVTRDRAYEQYF | few | TRBD1 | TRBJ2-7 | TRBV28
TGTGCCATCAGTGAGTCCCGGGACACGGGTGGGTACAATCAGCCCCAGCATTTT | CAISESRDTGGYNQPQHF | - | - | TRBJ1-5 | TRBV10-3
TGTGCCAGCAGTCTGGCCCTCTATGGCTACACCTTC | CASSLALYGYTF | many | - | TRBJ1-2 | TRBV28
TGTGCCAGCAGTTTAGGGGAGTTAAGGAACACTGAAGCTTTCTTT | CASSLGELRNTEAFF | many | - | TRBJ1-1 | TRBV12-3/TRBV12-4
TGCAGCGTTGTCGGGACTAGCGTCTCCTACGAGCAGTACTTC | CSVVGTSVSYEQYF | many | TRBD2 | TRBJ2-7 | TRBV29-1
TGTGCCAGCAGCTTAGGACAGGGGAGCGGGGAGCAGTACTTC | CASSLGQGSGEQYF | many | TRBD1 | TRBJ2-7 | TRBV11-1
TGTGCCAGCAGCTTACCTCAACGAGATTGGCCCCAGCATTTT | CASSLPQRDWPQHF | few | - | TRBJ1-5 | TRBV7-3
TGCGCCAGCAGTGACCAACCTGTAGACGAGCAGTACTTC | CASSDQPVDEQYF | - | - | TRBJ2-7 | TRBV10-1
TGTGCTAGTGGTTCACAGGGTCTGAGGCAAGAGACCCAGTACTTC | CASGSQGLRQETQYF | - | - | TRBJ2-5 | TRBV12-5
TGTGCCACCAGCAGAGTCGCCGATCAGCCCCAGCATTTT | CATSRVADQPQHF | - | - | TRBJ1-5 | TRBV15
TGTGCCAGCAGAAAAGAGGGGTTGAAGCAGTACTTC | CASRKEGLKQYF | - | - | TRBJ2-7 | TRBV14
TGTGCCAGCAGCCAAGAGGGGACAGGGGGGAATCAGCCCCAGCATTTT | CASSQEGTGGNQPQHF | - | TRBD1 | TRBJ1-5 | TRBV4-2
TGTGCCAGCAGTTTTCGACAGTCTCGAATGACGCCCCAGCATTTT | CASSFRQSRMTPQHF | few | - | TRBJ1-5 | TRBV12-3/TRBV12-4
TGCAGCGTTGCCCTGGGGGGAGGGATCGAAGCTTTCTTT | CSVALGGGIEAFF | - | - | TRBJ1-1 | TRBV29-1
TGTGCCAGCAGTTTATCGGCGGGAGGCCCTCTCGGGGAGCTGTTTTTT | CASSLSAGGPLGELFF | - | TRBD2 | TRBJ2-2 | TRBV28
TGTGCCAGTACCCCGACTAGCGGGATCGCCACCGGGGAGCTGTTTTTT | CASTPTSGIATGELFF | - | TRBD2 | TRBJ2-2 | TRBV19
TGTGCCAGCGGGGGGAGGGGCGGGTTCATGAACACTGAAGCTTTCTTT | CASGGRGGFMNTEAFF | - | - | TRBJ1-1 | TRBV6-1
TGTGCCACCAGTGATGGCACTGAAGCTTTCTTT | CATSDGTEAFF | few | - | TRBJ1-1 | TRBV24-1
TGTGCCAGCAGCACGCCGGGGCCATCCTCTGGAAACACCATATATTTT | CASSTPGPSSGNTIYF | - | - | TRBJ1-3 | TRBV7-2
TGCAGCGCGTTAGGTGGAGGCTCCTACGAGCAGTACTTC | CSALGGGSYEQYF | - | - | TRBJ2-7 | TRBV29-1
TGTGCCAGCAGGCGTCCGGGACTAGCGGGAGGGCCGAGATACGAGCAGTACTTC | CASRRPGLAGGPRYEQYF | many | TRBD2 | TRBJ2-7 | TRBV28
TGTGCCAGCAGCGCCGGGGAAGCTAGGGGCTACACCTTC | CASSAGEARGYTF | - | - | TRBJ1-2 | TRBV6-1
TGTGCCAGCAGCGCGGGGACTAGCGGGAGGAGAAACACCGGGGAGCTGTTTTTT | CASSAGTSGRRNTGELFF | few | TRBD2 | TRBJ2-2 | TRBV11-2